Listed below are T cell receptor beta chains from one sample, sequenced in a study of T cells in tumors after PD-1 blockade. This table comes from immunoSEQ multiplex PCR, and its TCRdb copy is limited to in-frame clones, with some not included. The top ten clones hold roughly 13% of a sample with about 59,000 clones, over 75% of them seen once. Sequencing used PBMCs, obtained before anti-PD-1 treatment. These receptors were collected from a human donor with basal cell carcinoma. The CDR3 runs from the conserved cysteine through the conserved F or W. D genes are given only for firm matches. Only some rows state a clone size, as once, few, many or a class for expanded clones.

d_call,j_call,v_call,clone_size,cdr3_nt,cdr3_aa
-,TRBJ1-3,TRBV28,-,TGTGCCAGCAGTTCGAGGGGACGGAACCTCAACTCTGGAAACACCATATATTTT,CASSSRGRNLNSGNTIYF
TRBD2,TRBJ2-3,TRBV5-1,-,TGCGCCAGCAGCCGGACTAGCGGGGTGAGCACAGATACGCAGTATTTT,CASSRTSGVSTDTQYF
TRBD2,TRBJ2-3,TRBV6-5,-,TGTGCCAGCAGTCCCGGACTAGATTCGGCAGATACGCAGTATTTT,CASSPGLDSADTQYF
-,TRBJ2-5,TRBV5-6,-,TGTGCCAGCAGCGTGGAGGCCCTAGTTGAGACCCAGTACTTC,CASSVEALVETQYF
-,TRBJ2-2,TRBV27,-,TGTGCCAGCAGTCGCAGGAGAACCGGGGAGCTGTTTTTT,CASSRRRTGELFF
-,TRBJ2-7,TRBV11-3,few,TGTGCCAGCAGCGCCCCGGGACTGGAGAGCTCCTACGAGCAGTACTTC,CASSAPGLESSYEQYF
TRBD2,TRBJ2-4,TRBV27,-,TGTGCCAGCAGTTCCCAGCGGGGGGCCCTGGAAGCCAAAAACATTCAGTACTTC,CASSSQRGALEAKNIQYF
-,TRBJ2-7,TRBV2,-,TGTGCCATAGGCTATGTCAACGAGCAGTACTTC,CAIGYVNEQYF
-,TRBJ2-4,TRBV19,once,TGTGCCAGTAGTATGGGGCAAGCCAAAAACATTCAGTACTTC,CASSMGQAKNIQYF
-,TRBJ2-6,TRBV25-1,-,TGTGCCAGCAGTGCCACCCTCGGACTGACTGGGGCCAACGTCCTGACTTTC,CASSATLGLTGANVLTF
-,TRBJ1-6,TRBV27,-,TGTGCCAGCAGTCACGAGGGGCCTAATTCACCCCTCCACTTT,CASSHEGPNSPLHF
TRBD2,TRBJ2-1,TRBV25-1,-,TGTGCCAGCAGGGCTAGCGGGGGTAACAATGAGCAGTTCTTC,CASRASGGNNEQFF
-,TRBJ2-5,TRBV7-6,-,TGTGCCAGCAGCTTAGGGAAAGAGACCCAGTACTTC,CASSLGKETQYF
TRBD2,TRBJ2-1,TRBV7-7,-,TGTGCTAGCAGCCCGGGACTAGCGGGGCCCAATGAGCAGTTCTTC,CASSPGLAGPNEQFF
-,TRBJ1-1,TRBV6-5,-,TGTGCCAGCCGGTGGGGCAGGGAAAACACTGAAGCTTTCTTT,CASRWGRENTEAFF
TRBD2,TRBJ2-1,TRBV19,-,TGTGCCAGTAGTCCACTAGCGGGAGCCTACAATGAGCAGTTCTTC,CASSPLAGAYNEQFF
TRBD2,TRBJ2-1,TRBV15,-,TGTGCCACCAGCAGAGCTAGCGGCATCTACAATGAGCAGTTCTTC,CATSRASGIYNEQFF
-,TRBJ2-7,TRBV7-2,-,TGTGCCAGCAGCGGAGGAGGTACTGCCAGGCGATGGAGAGAGCAGTACTTC,CASSGGGTARRWREQYF
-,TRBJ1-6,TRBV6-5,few,TGTGCCAGCAGTTACTCGCGGGGTCGGGATTCACCCCTCCACTTT,CASSYSRGRDSPLHF
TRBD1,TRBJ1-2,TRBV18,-,TGTGCCAGCTCAACGGGACAGGGTTTCAAGGGCTACACCTTC,CASSTGQGFKGYTF
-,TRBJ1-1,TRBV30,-,TGTGCCTGGAGATCAGGGTTTAACACTGAAGCTTTCTTT,CAWRSGFNTEAFF
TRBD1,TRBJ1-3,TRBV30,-,TGTGCCCTAAGGACAGGCTCTGGAAACACCATATATTTT,CALRTGSGNTIYF
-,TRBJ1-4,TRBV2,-,TGTGCCAGCAGTGACAGTGAAAAACTGTTTTTT,CASSDSEKLFF
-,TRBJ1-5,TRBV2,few,TGTGCCAGCAGTGTTCGGCAAAATCAGCCCCAGCATTTT,CASSVRQNQPQHF
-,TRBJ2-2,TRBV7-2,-,TGTGCCAGCAGGGCTAGGAACACCGGGGAGCTGTTTTTT,CASRARNTGELFF
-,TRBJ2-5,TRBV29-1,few,TGCAGCGTTGATTTGGGGTTAGTAGAAGAGACCCAGTACTTC,CSVDLGLVEETQYF
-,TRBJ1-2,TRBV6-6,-,TGTGCCAGCACCGGACAGTTGGGCTATGGCTACACCTTC,CASTGQLGYGYTF
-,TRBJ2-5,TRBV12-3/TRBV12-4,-,TGTGCCAGCAGTTTAGCCCGGGAGACCCAGTACTTC,CASSLARETQYF
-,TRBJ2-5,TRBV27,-,TGTGCCAGCAGTACCCTTACAGAGTACCAAGAGACCCAGTACTTC,CASSTLTEYQETQYF
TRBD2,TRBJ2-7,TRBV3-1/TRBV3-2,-,TGTGCCAGCAGCTCCCTCGGGACTAGCGGGACCTACGAGCAGTACTTC,CASSSLGTSGTYEQYF
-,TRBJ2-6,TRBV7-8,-,TGTGCCAGCAGCTTAGGGCCGGACTCTGGGGCCAACGTCCTGACTTTC,CASSLGPDSGANVLTF
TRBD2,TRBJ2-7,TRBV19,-,TGTGCCAGTAGTCTTCTCGGGGGGGATACCTACGAGCAGTACTTC,CASSLLGGDTYEQYF
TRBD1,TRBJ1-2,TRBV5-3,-,TGTGCCAGAAGCAGAACGTCCTCCGGGACAGGTGATAACTATGGCTACACCTTC,CARSRTSSGTGDNYGYTF
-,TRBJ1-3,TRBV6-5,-,TGTGCCAGCAGTCCTGACAGAACTGGAAACACCATATATTTT,CASSPDRTGNTIYF
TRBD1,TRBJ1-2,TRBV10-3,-,TGTGCCATCAGCGACCACCTCGGGACAGTTGGTGGCTACACCTTC,CAISDHLGTVGGYTF
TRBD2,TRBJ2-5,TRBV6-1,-,TGTGCCAGCAGTGAAGGACTAGCGGGGGGGCAGTTGACCCAGTACTTC,CASSEGLAGGQLTQYF